Sequencing of this T cell receptor beta chain was carried out in a study of blood T cells in healthy people across ages. Germline-derived CDR1 and CDR2 are SGHVS and FNYEAQ. The CDR3 covers 14 residues. V was pared by 0 bases and J by 6 bases, with 3 bases of the junction left unmatched. With respect to this clonotype: Its antigen is not known.

It was with a sample-barcoded 5' primer and a J-beta primer mix that a second PCR of roughly 7 to 12 cycles was run. A single record per CDR3 protein comes from TCRdb applying MiXCR to the 5' RACE reads. The table lists 700,000 or so distinct CDR3 sequences, roughly two fifths of them singletons. The study, taken as a whole, reports: Possibly confounding the expanded clonotype changes was the fact that donor CMV status was unknown. Naive T cell percentage by flow cytometry tracked strongly with beta diversity. Per million T cells, the diversity of TCR beta decreased roughly linearly as age advanced.

V usage is TRBV7-6 and J usage is TRBJ1-2; 8 bases match TRBD1. The TCR originated in an older man in good health. The sequenced sample was blood. CDR3 sequence: CASSLAQGADGYTF. The CDR3, as DNA: TGTGCCAGCAGCTTAGCGCAGGGGGCGGATGGCTACACCTTC.